Reported below is one T cell receptor beta chain. Its antigen is unknown. The TCR beta cDNA libraries contained unique molecular identifiers. MiXCR, run by TCRdb on the PCR reads, gives a single entry per CDR3 protein. The data contain approximately 400,000 distinct CDR3 sequences, roughly 30% of them seen just once; the ten biggest clones take up 10% to 15%. CDR1 and CDR2 from the germline V gene are MNHNS and SASEGT. The CDR3 has 12 amino acids. Between the trimmed V and J ends, which lost 1 base and 7 bases, there was a span of 7 bases. The data originate from a study of post-analysis software for immune sequencing data. Findings and caveats of the study: With TRBV5-6, TRBV5-1 and TRBV20-1 included, about five TRBV segments were more frequent in patients than in controls. Samples from a shared batch, those prepared together, strongly co-clustered by F measure. Patients with multiple sclerosis recorded significantly lower normalized Chao1 diversity than controls, the study found.

The specimen sequenced was blood. This clonotype originated in a girl between 5 and 17 years old with multiple sclerosis. The rearrangement joins TRBV6-1 to TRBJ1-2, with D uncertain. CDR3 loop: CASSEGVRGYTF. The CDR3 DNA follows: TGTGCCAGCAGTGAAGGGGTGCGTGGCTACACCTTC.